These 30 T cell receptor beta chains were sequenced from one sample in a study of T-cell reconstitution after alpha-beta-depleted transplantation in children (dated by TCRdb to about 2016). The library was produced with PCR. Sequenced using an Illumina HiSeq 2500. TCR library preparation used molecular barcoding, with unique molecular identifiers applied to normalize quantification of the TCRbeta repertoire. TCRdb itself trimmed the public reads at Q25 with fastp, ran MiXCR and retained productive beta chains. For every CDR3 protein sequence, its rows merge into one entry that carries the most common genes and DNA. This sample has several thousand distinct CDR3 sequences in its table, and 16% of those were observed once. The top ten clonotypes cover about 14% of the sample. In the paper's terms, the treatment or condition label means: allogeneic hematopoietic cell transplantation with graft depleted of TCRalphabeta T cells and CD19 B cells.

The sample here was PBMCs, taken before TCRalphabeta/CD19-depleted stem cell transplant. Receptor source: a boy aged 2 to 9 with acute lymphoblastic leukemia, due to receive a stem cell transplant.

This rearrangement joins TRBV7-2 to TRBJ2-7, with D tentatively TRBD1 or TRBD2 (5 bases each). Deletions cut 5 bases from V and 5 bases from J, with 13 bases between. This CDR3 is built from 13 residues. Germline values: CDR1 SGHTA, CDR2 FQGNSA. The CDR3 protein is CASSPMVGDEQYF. CDR3 DNA: TGTGCCAGCAGCCCCATGGTGGGGGACGAGCAGTACTTC.

Details on this clonotype: A read error is possible here, since a much larger clone lies one base away. The rearrangement links TRBV15 to TRBJ2-2; 9 bases match TRBD1. In germline, CDR1 is LNHNV, CDR2 YYDKDF (reference sequence). The CDR3 has 16 amino acids. The DNA for the CDR3 is TGTGCCACCAGCAGGCCGGGACAGGGCAACACCGGGGACCTGTTTTTT. Amino acid sequence: CATSRPGQGNTGDLFF. Together with reference TRBV15 and TRBJ2-2, the CDR3 gives the full variable domain: DAMVIQNPRYQVTQFGKPVTLSCSQTLNHNVMYWYQQKSSQAPKLLFHYYDKDFNNEADTPDNFQSRRPNTSFCFLDIRSPGLGDTAMYLCATSRPGQGNTGDLFFGEGSRLTVL.

This clonotype appeared a few times. The V call is TRBV13, the J call TRBJ1-2; D not resolved. CDR1 and CDR2 (germline): PRHDT, FYEKMQ (reference sequence). The CDR3 totals 13 residues. V lost 5 bases, J lost 4 bases, and 11 bases lay in between. CDR3 nucleotide sequence: TGTGCCAGCAGCCAATTCGCGAGCTATGGCTACACCTTC. This codes for CASSQFASYGYTF.

In its sample, this clonotype ranks as medium-sized. The rearrangement uses TRBV7-9 and TRBJ2-6; TRBD1 might be the D (5 bases). There are 16 residues in the CDR3. V dropped 7 bases and J dropped 0 bases, with 13 bases sitting between them. Germline CDR1 and CDR2: SEHNR and FQNEAQ (reference sequence). The DNA of the CDR3 is TGTGCCAGCACCCGTGGGGCAGACTCTGGGGCCAACGTCCTGACTTTC. It is translated as CASTRGADSGANVLTF.

The chain combines TRBV20-1 with TRBJ1-1; possible D gene TRBD1, 5 bases. CDR3 length: 12 residues. The germline gives CDR1 DFQATT, CDR2 SNEGSKA (reference sequence). The V end lost 3 bases, the J end lost 5 bases, and 10 bases lay between the germline ends. This CDR3 reads CSASQGRTEAFF. DNA for the CDR3: TGCAGTGCTAGTCAGGGAAGGACTGAAGCTTTCTTT.

In this sample, this clonotype is medium-sized. The rearrangement uses TRBV2 and TRBJ2-1, with TRBD2 identical over 8 bases. Germline assignment: CDR1 SNHLY and CDR2 FYNNEI. After removal of 8 bases from V and 6 bases from J, the junction contained 3 bases not matched to a gene. CDR3 length equals 12 residues. The CDR3 spells CASGTRFNEQFF. Here the CDR3 DNA reads TGTGCCAGCGGGACTAGGTTCAATGAGCAGTTCTTC.

The chain couples TRBV14 to TRBJ2-1; D not resolved. Germline CDR1 reads SGHDN; CDR2 reads FVKESK. The CDR3 runs 12 residues. V lost 2 bases and J lost 7, with 6 bases in between. DNA of the CDR3: TGTGCCAGCAGCCAAATGGGGAATGAGCAGTTCTTC. It codes for CASSQMGNEQFF.

The chain recombines TRBV7-9 with TRBJ1-2; maybe TRBD1 (5 bases). The length of the CDR3 is 14 residues. Trimming left V 1 base short and J 3 bases short, with 9 bases between. Germline CDR1 SEHNR, CDR2 FQNEAQ (reference sequence). The DNA of the CDR3 is TGTGCCAGCAGCTTAGAGCCGGGGGACTATGGCTACACCTTC. This translates into CASSLEPGDYGYTF.

This clonotype has only a few counts. The chain couples TRBV7-3 to TRBJ2-2; 9 positions agree with TRBD2. Germline trimming cut 5 bases from V and 6 bases from J; bases unmatched to any gene: 7. This CDR3 is 15 amino acids long. Germline V lookup: CDR1 SGHTA, CDR2 FQGTGA. The CDR3 region is CASSSLAGRAGELFF. The CDR3 DNA reads TGTGCCAGCAGCAGCCTAGCGGGGAGGGCCGGGGAGCTGTTTTTT.

This chain uses TRBV14 with TRBJ2-1, with D perhaps TRBD2 (5 bases). This CDR3 is built from 23 residues. The V gene lost 0 bases and the J gene lost 0 bases, with 30 bases spanning the gap. CDR1 and CDR2 from the germline V gene are SGHDN and FVKESK. The CDR3 region is CASSQDTRGRRGGPSSSYNEQFF. CDR3 nucleotide sequence: TGTGCCAGCAGCCAAGATACCCGCGGTCGCCGCGGCGGGCCCTCGAGCTCCTACAATGAGCAGTTCTTC.

This clonotype is medium-sized within its sample. This chain uses TRBV28 with TRBJ2-7; D might be TRBD1 (5 bases). The CDR3 covers 15 residues. Trimming took off 2 bases at V and 3 bases at J, with 14 bases between the two ends. Germline CDR1 and CDR2: MDHEN and SYDVKM. CDR3 amino acids: CASSLTPQGHYEQYF. CDR3 nucleotide sequence: TGTGCCAGCAGTTTAACCCCCCAGGGCCACTACGAGCAGTACTTC.

This clonotype showed up just once. V usage is TRBV28 and J usage is TRBJ2-1; D is unresolved. V shed 6 bases and J shed 6 bases, with 12 bases lying between them. Germline V gene sequence: CDR1 MDHEN, CDR2 SYDVKM. This CDR3 is 13 amino acids long. In DNA form, the CDR3 reads TGTGCCAGCAGCCCTACTTCTGGCAATGAGCAGTTCTTC. Its translation: CASSPTSGNEQFF.

This clonotype is categorized as medium-sized (0.01 to 0.1%). The rearrangement joins TRBV5-6 to TRBJ2-3; maybe TRBD1 (6 bases). CDR3 length equals 15 residues. Germline values: CDR1 SGHDT, CDR2 YYEEEE. The V gene lost 4 bases and the J gene lost 4 bases, with 16 bases spanning the gap. The CDR3 reads CASSPTGLNADTQYF. The DNA of the CDR3 is TGTGCCAGCAGCCCTACAGGGCTGAACGCAGATACGCAGTATTTT. The variable domain in full, with the rest retrieved from reference TRBV5-6 and TRBJ2-3, is DAGVTQSPTHLIKTRGQQVTLRCSPKSGHDTVSWYQQALGQGPQFIFQYYEEEERQRGNFPDRFSGHQFPNYSSELNVNALLLGDSALYLCASSPTGLNADTQYFGPGTRLTVL.

In this sample, this clonotype is medium-sized. The rearrangement uses TRBV6-2 or TRBV6-3 and TRBJ2-2; D is possibly TRBD2 (7 bases). V lost 5 bases and J 3 bases, leaving 13 bases between the germline ends. This CDR3 spans 15 amino acids. Per germline, CDR1 MNHEY and CDR2 SVGEGT. CDR3 amino acids: CASSMGGAHTGELFF. DNA of the CDR3: TGTGCCAGCAGTATGGGGGGGGCCCACACCGGGGAGCTGTTTTTT.

This clonotype is medium-sized within its sample. The V gene is TRBV9, the J gene TRBJ1-5; D call uncertain. This CDR3 is built from 14 residues. The germline gives CDR1 SGDLS, CDR2 YYNGEE. V was shortened by 3 bases and J by 4 bases, with 11 bases between the two germline ends. The CDR3 DNA is TGTGCCAGCAGCGCGGACGGGCAGAATCAGCCCCAGCATTTT. Its protein is CASSADGQNQPQHF.

Ten or more counts support this clonotype. V and J are TRBV7-9 and TRBJ2-1, with TRBD2 matching 9 bases. The CDR3 runs to 15 residues. Germline-derived CDR1 and CDR2 are SEHNR and FQNEAQ (reference sequence). With 7 bases clipped from V and 6 bases from J, the junction kept 10 bases outside the gene matches. The CDR3 coding sequence is TGTGCCAGCACCAAATGGGGAGCGGGGGGCAATGAGCAGTTCTTC. Its protein product is CASTKWGAGGNEQFF.

This clonotype is medium-sized in the sample. The CDR3 region is CASISSGGLSYNEQFF. The CDR3 nucleotides read TGTGCCAGCATCTCGTCGGGGGGCTTGTCCTACAATGAGCAGTTCTTC. V and J are TRBV6-2 or TRBV6-3 and TRBJ2-1, with TRBD2 as a possible D gene (7 bases). This CDR3 has 16 residues. The V and J ends lost 7 bases and 1 base respectively, with 17 bases between them. Germline loops: CDR1 MNHEY, CDR2 SVGEGT.

This clonotype came up once. The CDR3 DNA is TGCGCCAGCAGCTTGCTCGGACTAGCGGGAGGGCCCTCAGATACGCAGTATTTT. It translates to CASSLLGLAGGPSDTQYF. V usage is TRBV5-1 and J usage is TRBJ2-3; 15 positions agree with TRBD2. The V gene's germline CDR1 is SGHRS and CDR2 YFSETQ. The CDR3 contains 18 residues. J lost 4 bases, V lost 1 base, and 7 bases had no gene match.

This clonotype was counted ten times or more. The chain combines TRBV7-9 with TRBJ2-4; tentatively, D is TRBD1 or TRBD2 (5 bases each). This CDR3 region has 16 residues. V lost 4 bases to trimming and J lost 0 bases, with 13 bases between them. Germline loops: CDR1 SEHNR, CDR2 FQNEAQ (reference sequence). The CDR3 coding sequence is TGTGCCAGCAGCTCACCCGGGACGGTAGCCAAAAACATTCAGTACTTC. It specifies CASSSPGTVAKNIQYF.

This clonotype is medium-sized in the sample. The V and J genes are TRBV11-2 and TRBJ1-2, with 7 bases identical to TRBD1. The CDR3 length is 14 residues. V lost 5 bases to trimming and J lost 6 bases; unmatched junction nucleotides: 9. Per germline, CDR1 SGHAT and CDR2 FQNNGV. The CDR3 is CASSTSYRGDGYTF. The CDR3 coding sequence is TGTGCCAGCAGCACATCGTACAGGGGCGATGGCTACACCTTC.

This sequence joins TRBV12-5 and TRBJ1-1; the match to TRBD1 covers 7 bases. CDR1 LGHNT and CDR2 FRNRAP come from the germline V gene. V lost 5 bases and J lost 1; bases outside the gene matches: 4. CDR3 length equals 14 residues. This CDR3 reads CASGAGTENTEAFF. CDR3 nucleotide sequence: TGTGCTAGTGGTGCCGGGACAGAGAACACTGAAGCTTTCTTT.

In its sample, this clonotype ranks as medium-sized. This chain links TRBV7-9 with TRBJ2-5, with 11 positions matching TRBD2. The CDR3 consists of 17 residues. Trimming cost V 3 bases and J 2 bases; bases outside gene matches: 8. The V gene's germline CDR1 is SEHNR and CDR2 FQNEAQ (reference sequence). CDR3 DNA: TGTGCCAGCAGCTTTGGGGTACTAGCGGGGGATCAAGAGACCCAGTACTTC. This sequence encodes CASSFGVLAGDQETQYF. Filled out from reference TRBV7-9 and TRBJ2-5, the complete variable domain reads DTGVSQNPRHKITKRGQNVTFRCDPISEHNRLYWYRQTLGQGPEFLTYFQNEAQLEKSRLLSDRFSAERPKGSFSTLEIQRTEQGDSAMYLCASSFGVLAGDQETQYFGPGTRLLVL.

This clonotype was seen repeatedly, ten times or more. This chain links TRBV2 with TRBJ1-1; 7 bases line up with TRBD1. CDR3 length: 18 residues. Trimming removed 8 bases from V and 1 base from J; junction bases left unmatched: 19. Germline V lookup: CDR1 SNHLY, CDR2 FYNNEI. This CDR3 reads CASPLAGGAHGKNTEAFF. In DNA, the CDR3 is TGTGCCAGCCCCCTGGCAGGGGGGGCTCATGGGAAGAACACTGAAGCTTTCTTT.

This clonotype is medium-sized in the sample. J is TRBJ1-1 and V is TRBV4-1; D uncertain. Germline V CDR1 and CDR2: MGHRA, YSYEKL. The CDR3 is made up of 15 amino acids. V was shortened by 0 bases and J by 0 bases, with 8 bases between the two germline ends. CDR3 sequence reads: CASSQEGQLNTEAFF. Here the CDR3 DNA reads TGCGCCAGCAGCCAAGAAGGCCAGCTGAACACTGAAGCTTTCTTT.

The chain employs TRBV7-9 and TRBJ1-1; no clear D. The germline V gene encodes CDR1 SEHNR and CDR2 FQNEAQ (reference sequence). The CDR3 has 14 residues. V lost 4 bases and J 2 bases, leaving 11 bases between the germline ends. The CDR3 here is CASSSPGANTEAFF. As DNA, the CDR3 is TGTGCCAGCAGCTCCCCCGGCGCTAACACTGAAGCTTTCTTT. Complete variable domain (other parts from reference TRBV7-9 and TRBJ1-1): DTGVSQNPRHKITKRGQNVTFRCDPISEHNRLYWYRQTLGQGPEFLTYFQNEAQLEKSRLLSDRFSAERPKGSFSTLEIQRTEQGDSAMYLCASSSPGANTEAFFGQGTRLTVV.

This clonotype is judged medium-sized. The J gene is TRBJ2-3, the V gene TRBV11-1; a weak D match, TRBD2 (5 bases). CDR3 length: 15 amino acids. The germline gives CDR1 SGHAT, CDR2 FQDESV (reference sequence). The V gene lost 5 bases and the J gene lost 0 bases, with 12 bases spanning the gap. CDR3 DNA: TGTGCCAGCAGCCCTCCGAGGGCGAGCACAGATACGCAGTATTTT. Its protein is CASSPPRASTDTQYF.

This clonotype counts as medium-sized. This chain links TRBV12-3 or TRBV12-4 with TRBJ1-1; TRBD1 is a possible D gene (5 bases). Trimming removed 5 bases at V and 4 bases at J, with 20 bases between. The CDR3 runs 16 residues. The DNA of the CDR3 is TGTGCCAGCAGTCCCGATTCGGGGCAGGGAGGCACTGAAGCTTTCTTT. Its translation: CASSPDSGQGGTEAFF.

This clonotype is judged medium-sized. The chain's CDR3 is CASSSLGGTEAFF. CDR3 DNA: TGTGCCAGCAGTTCCTTGGGGGGCACTGAAGCTTTCTTT. The chain has TRBV6-5 and TRBJ1-1, with D maybe TRBD1 (5 bases). The germline V gene has CDR1 MNHEY and CDR2 SVGAGI. The V and J ends lost 4 bases and 4 bases respectively, with 10 bases between them. This CDR3 is built from 13 residues.

Judged by abundance, this clonotype is medium-sized (0.01 to 0.1%). CDR3 nucleotide sequence: TGTGCCAGCAGTTTTCTTTCTAGCGGGGCCAATGAGCAGTTCTTC. Translation: CASSFLSSGANEQFF. This chain connects TRBV27 to TRBJ2-1, with TRBD2 matching 9 bases. The junction had 6 bases not matched to a gene; V was cut back by 3 bases and J by 6 bases. The CDR3 totals 15 residues. CDR1 is MNHEY, CDR2 SMNVEV, per germline (reference sequence).

This clonotype is medium-sized by share. The genes are TRBV5-1 and TRBJ1-2, with D possibly matching TRBD1 (5 bases). V lost 8 bases and J lost 4, with 12 bases in between. The CDR3 runs to 12 residues. Germline CDR1 is SGHRS and CDR2 is YFSETQ. Written as DNA, the CDR3 is TGCGCCAGTTCCACGGGGACCTATGGCTACACCTTC. It is translated as CASSTGTYGYTF.